These 20 T cell receptor beta chains came from one sample sequenced in a study of early T cells in non-severe SARS-CoV-2 infection. TCRdb re-derived calls from the 5' RACE reads in MiXCR, one entry per CDR3 protein. The sample consists of under 45,000 distinct CDR3 sequences, around 8% of them appearing once. This specimen was whole blood, taken at baseline. The receptor source for this set is an adult who was a healthcare worker with PCR-confirmed SARS-CoV-2 infection or an uninfected control (not recorded which).

This clonotype was seen a few times. The chain employs TRBV20-1 and TRBJ1-3, with 7 bases matching TRBD1. Looked up from germline, CDR1 is DFQATT and CDR2 is SNEGSKA (reference sequence). The CDR3 extends over 15 amino acids. V trimming: 0 bases; J trimming: 4 bases; junction bases outside the gene matches: 6. The CDR3 loop reads CSARDDHRGGNTIYF. CDR3 DNA sequence: TGCAGTGCTAGAGATGATCACAGGGGAGGAAACACCATATATTTT.

V gene TRBV11-2 combines with J gene TRBJ1-1; 10 bases match TRBD1. Germline-derived CDR1 and CDR2 are SGHAT and FQNNGV. There are 14 residues in the CDR3. V was pared by 7 bases and J by 3 bases, with 5 bases of the junction left unmatched. The CDR3 spells CASNQDRGDTEAFF. For the CDR3, the DNA is TGTGCCAGCAACCAGGACAGGGGGGACACTGAAGCTTTCTTT. The complete variable domain, with remaining parts taken from reference TRBV11-2 and TRBJ1-1, reads EAGVAQSPRYKIIEKRQSVAFWCNPISGHATLYWYQQILGQGPKLLIQFQNNGVVDDSQLPKDRFSAERLKGVDSTLKIQPAKLEDSAVYLCASNQDRGDTEAFFGQGTRLTVV.

The V and J genes are TRBV11-2 and TRBJ2-1, with a weak D call TRBD1 (7 bases). This CDR3 has 15 amino acids. The V gene's germline CDR1 is SGHAT and CDR2 FQNNGV. The V gene lost 5 bases and the J gene lost 4 bases, with 15 bases spanning the gap. The CDR3 region has the DNA TGTGCCAGCAGCGGGGGGACAGTACGATACAATGAGCAGTTCTTC. Its protein is CASSGGTVRYNEQFF.

This clonotype was seen many times. The chain links TRBV7-9 to TRBJ2-7, with 7 bases lining up with TRBD1. Trimming at V came to 5 bases and at J to 4 bases, leaving 11 bases not matched to a gene. Germline V gene lookup returns CDR1 SEHNR and CDR2 FQNEAQ (reference sequence). This CDR3 comprises 15 residues. CDR3 sequence: CASSLTHRGSYEQYF. The CDR3 DNA sequence: TGTGCCAGCAGCCTCACGCACAGGGGTTCGTACGAGCAGTACTTC.

This clonotype occurred many times. The genes are TRBV6-4 and TRBJ2-1; TRBD2 agrees at 7 bases. The CDR3 extends over 13 amino acids. Per germline, CDR1 MRHNA and CDR2 SNTAGT. J was trimmed by 7 bases and V by 3 bases; bases with no gene match: 3. The CDR3 DNA is TGTGCCAGCAGTGAAGGACTAGAAAATGAGCAGTTCTTC. Its protein is CASSEGLENEQFF.

This clonotype was detected only a few times. This chain connects TRBV5-1 to TRBJ1-2, with 7 bases matching TRBD1. The V gene end was trimmed by 0 bases and the J gene end by 2 bases; junction bases not matched to a gene: 7. Germline CDR1 reads SGHRS; CDR2 reads YFSETQ. The CDR3 consists of 16 residues. CDR3 residues: CASSLGDSNPNYGYTF. The CDR3 bases are TGCGCCAGCAGCTTGGGGGACAGCAACCCCAACTATGGCTACACCTTC.

There are many counts of this clonotype. The V gene is TRBV10-3, the J gene TRBJ2-5, with TRBD2 identical over 9 bases. The CDR3 is 15 amino acids. Germline CDR1 and CDR2: ENHRY and SYGVKD. The V segment lost 4 bases and the J segment 6 bases; nucleotides outside the gene matches: 9. The CDR3 DNA is TGTGCCATCAGTGGCGATAGCGGGGGCCCCAAGACCCAGTACTTC. Translation gives CAISGDSGGPKTQYF.

This clonotype was counted ten times or more. This chain links TRBV7-2 with TRBJ2-1, with 7 nucleotides matching TRBD1. This CDR3 region has 16 residues. CDR1 is SGHTA and CDR2 is FQGNSA in the germline V gene. V shed 4 bases and J 12 bases; nucleotides not matched to a gene: 18. The CDR3 region is CASSYDRGRIISGQFF. The DNA of the CDR3 is TGTGCCAGCAGCTATGATAGGGGGCGCATAATCAGCGGGCAGTTCTTC.

The chain carries TRBV2 and TRBJ2-2, with D uncertain. CDR1 is SNHLY, CDR2 FYNNEI, per germline. This CDR3 spans 14 amino acids. V was trimmed by 5 bases and J by 4 bases, leaving 11 bases between them. CDR3 region: CASSQGLSTGELFF. As DNA, the CDR3 is TGTGCCAGCAGTCAAGGGTTGAGCACCGGGGAGCTGTTTTTT.

The rearrangement links TRBV20-1 to TRBJ1-3, with D possibly matching TRBD1 (6 bases). The germline V gene has CDR1 DFQATT and CDR2 SNEGSKA (reference sequence). The V end was cut by 5 bases, the J end by 3 bases, with 8 bases between. There are 12 residues in the CDR3. The CDR3 loop reads CSAGTFGNTIYF. CDR3 DNA: TGCAGTGCTGGGACATTTGGAAACACCATATATTTT.

The chain couples TRBV28 to TRBJ2-3; 8 bases match TRBD2. The V gene end was trimmed by 4 bases and the J gene end by 1 base; junction bases not matched to a gene: 1. The germline V gene has CDR1 MDHEN and CDR2 SYDVKM. This CDR3 region has 14 residues. Here the CDR3 DNA reads TGTGCCAGCAGTTCCGGGGGGGGCACAGATACGCAGTATTTT. This encodes CASSSGGGTDTQYF. Filled out from reference TRBV28 and TRBJ2-3, the complete variable domain reads DVKVTQSSRYLVKRTGEKVFLECVQDMDHENMFWYRQDPGLGLRLIYFSYDVKMKEKGDIPEGYSVSREKKERFSLILESASTNQTSMYLCASSSGGGTDTQYFGPGTRLTVL.

V is TRBV30 and J is TRBJ2-1, with 11 bases fitting TRBD1. The CDR3 consists of 16 residues. Germline assignment: CDR1 GTSNPN and CDR2 SVGIG (reference sequence). V gave up 4 bases and J gave up 4 bases; unmatched junction bases: 9. In DNA form, the CDR3 reads TGTGCCTGGACCCCCCAGGACAGGGGGCTTTACAATGAGCAGTTCTTC. Amino acids: CAWTPQDRGLYNEQFF. The variable domain in full, completed from reference TRBV30 and TRBJ2-1, reads SQTIHQWPATLVQPVGSPLSLECTVEGTSNPNLYWYRQAAGRGLQLLFYSVGIGQISSEVPQNLSASRPQDRQFILSSKKLLLSDSGFYLCAWTPQDRGLYNEQFFGPGTRLTVL.

The J gene is TRBJ2-1, the V gene TRBV3-1; possible D gene TRBD1, 6 bases. The CDR3 extends over 13 amino acids. V was trimmed by 5 bases and J by 9 bases, leaving 14 bases between them. Germline CDR1 and CDR2: LGHDT and YNNKEL (reference sequence). CDR3 nucleotides: TGTGCCAGCAGCACCCCAGGGGTGGCTGAGCAGTTCTTC. It is translated as CASSTPGVAEQFF.

This clonotype was seen more than once but under ten times. This chain links TRBV7-2 with TRBJ2-1; 15 positions agree with TRBD2. This CDR3 is 16 amino acids long. The V gene end was trimmed by 3 bases and the J gene end by 6 bases; junction bases not matched to a gene: 3. The germline CDR1 and CDR2 sequences are SGHTA and FQGNSA. In DNA, the CDR3 is TGTGCCAGCAGCTTGGGGACTAGCGGGGGGTTCAATGAGCAGTTCTTC. As protein: CASSLGTSGGFNEQFF.

The table lists this clonotype with a few counts. V is TRBV10-3 and J is TRBJ2-6; 9 nucleotides line up with TRBD2. The CDR3 has 16 residues. V dropped 6 bases and J dropped 3; count of bases not matched to a gene: 6. Germline CDR1 ENHRY, CDR2 SYGVKD. The CDR3 DNA reads as TGTGCCATCAGACCCGCGGGGGGGCTTGGGGCCAACGTCCTGACTTTC. It specifies CAIRPAGGLGANVLTF.

This clonotype was counted a few times. This rearrangement joins TRBV7-8 to TRBJ2-3; D gene ambiguous. This CDR3 is built from 12 residues. Germline CDR1 SGHVS, CDR2 FQNEAQ. Between the trimmed V and J ends, which lost 7 bases and 8 bases, there was a span of 13 bases. CDR3 in DNA: TGTGCCAGCAACGACCCCCTAGGTACGCAGTATTTT. Protein sequence: CASNDPLGTQYF.

The chain combines TRBV29-1 with TRBJ2-7; no clear D gene. Per the germline V gene, CDR1 is SQVTM and CDR2 is ANQGSEA. Deletions cut 5 bases from V and 3 bases from J, with 17 bases between. There are 14 residues in the CDR3. This CDR3 reads CSVYNPGHNYEQYF. The CDR3 region has the DNA TGCAGCGTTTATAATCCGGGCCATAACTACGAGCAGTACTTC.

The chain links TRBV7-9 to TRBJ1-6; D not resolved. Trimming left V 2 bases short and J 5 bases short, with 7 bases between. The germline V gene has CDR1 SEHNR and CDR2 FQNEAQ (reference sequence). The CDR3 is made up of 14 amino acids. CDR3 nucleotides: TGTGCCAGCAGCTTAAGGCAGGATAATTCACCCCTCCACTTT. Its protein is CASSLRQDNSPLHF.

This clonotype showed up many times. V and J are TRBV19 and TRBJ2-5; D is unclear. This CDR3 is built from 14 residues. Trimming shortened V by 3 bases and J by 5 bases, and 13 bases separated the two germline ends. CDR1 is LNHDA and CDR2 is SQIVND in the germline V gene (reference sequence). CDR3 protein: CASSIPARNETQYF. In nucleotides, the CDR3 is TGTGCCAGTAGTATCCCGGCCCGAAACGAGACCCAGTACTTC.

This clonotype was seen a handful of times. The rearrangement links TRBV11-2 to TRBJ2-7; D might be TRBD1 (5 bases). This CDR3 contains 14 residues. Trimming stripped 3 bases from V and 6 bases from J, with 15 bases between. CDR1 and CDR2 from the germline V gene are SGHAT and FQNNGV. CDR3 protein: CASSFGAFATEQYF. The CDR3 coding sequence is TGTGCCAGCAGCTTTGGGGCCTTCGCCACCGAGCAGTACTTC. Filled out from reference TRBV11-2 and TRBJ2-7, the complete variable domain reads EAGVAQSPRYKIIEKRQSVAFWCNPISGHATLYWYQQILGQGPKLLIQFQNNGVVDDSQLPKDRFSAERLKGVDSTLKIQPAKLEDSAVYLCASSFGAFATEQYFGPGTRLTVT.